This is a list of T cell receptor beta chains from one sample in a study of T cell changes during pregnancy in multiple sclerosis. Profiled with immunoSEQ multiplex PCR; TCRdb holds only in-frame clones, not every one. The table records about 22,000 clones, 91% of them present only once. Sequences were derived from CD4+ T cells from peripheral blood mononuclear cells, sampled in the third trimester of pregnancy. The source is a female donor in good health, enrolled as a control in a pregnancy study. The conserved cysteine and the conserved F or W are not part of the CDR3 here. Clone size appears in some rows only: once, few, many, or a class for an expanded clone.

V	size	CDR3
TRBV7-9	-	ASSLGSGGMETDTQY
TRBV5-4	once	ASSRGTGGYNEQF
TRBV4-2	-	ASSQIAAADNSPLH
TRBV5-1	-	ASSFSGVGEKLF
TRBV4-1	-	ASSHPPGSGELF
TRBV9	-	ASSVTSGGAETQY
TRBV11-2	-	ASSLDARNEQF
TRBV2	-	ASRVRETQY
TRBV9	-	ASSVGGGWGEKLF
TRBV6-1	-	ASTTGTRNTGELF
TRBV7-2	-	ASSLKNRERAF
TRBV11-2	-	ASSSTRSGGPTDTQY
TRBV7-2	-	ASSLAGSNYGYT
TRBV27	-	ASSYRDRDYEQY
TRBV5-1	-	ASSLVSLAADTQY
TRBV6-1	-	ASSGDRTYATNEKLF
TRBV7-2	-	ASSSRTGPLEQY
TRBV28	-	ASSGGAPGNTIY
TRBV29-1	-	SAPREGRETEAF
TRBV28	-	ASGRLAEYEQY
TRBV27	-	ASSLKGQAGYT
TRBV7-9	-	ASSLGQGIGEAF
TRBV30	once	AWSVRQGRSGNSPLH
TRBV27	-	ASSSKARYSYNEQF
TRBV4-1	-	ASSQALTGNYEQY